Detailed here is one TCR beta chain. What it binds is not known. CD4+ naive, central memory, regulatory and stem cell-like memory subsets were isolated by sorting on CD45RO/CCR7/CD25/CD127/CD95/CD27. Since all of the isolated RNA was reverse transcribed, expressed TCRB transcripts were what got sequenced. Some 3.4 million reads were obtained on average from naive, central memory and regulatory T cell samples. Sequencing used immunoSEQ multiplex PCR; TCRdb keeps in-frame clones, though not all of them. The sample carries roughly 400,000 clones, over 8.5% recorded once. This sample was included in a study of beta chain features in type 1 diabetes. Across the study: Age, gender and cell yields were alike across patients and healthy donors.

CDR1 and CDR2 from the germline V gene are SGHVS and FQNEAQ. Trimming stripped 8 bases from V and 8 bases from J, with 12 bases between. This CDR3 region has 12 residues. General observations from the study: In every one of the four CD4+ subsets, TCRB CDR3s were moderately but significantly shorter in Type 1 diabetes patients. A greater similarity of naive, central memory and Treg TCRB repertoires was seen among patients than among healthy donors.

V usage is TRBV7-8 and J usage is TRBJ1-4; a weak D match, TRBD1 (5 bases). Specimen: central memory CD4+ T cells from blood. This receptor was obtained from a man aged 25-45 years with type 1 diabetes. The CDR3 DNA follows: TGTGCCAGCGGGCAGGGCGGCGAAAAACTGTTTTTT. This encodes CASGQGGEKLFF. The full variable domain, with the rest looked up from reference TRBV7-8 and TRBJ1-4, is GAGVSQSPRYKVAKRGQDVALRCDPISGHVSLFWYQQALGQGPEFLTYFQNEAQLDKSGLPSDRFFAERPEGSVSTLKIQRTQQEDSAVYLCASGQGGEKLFFGSGTQLSVL.